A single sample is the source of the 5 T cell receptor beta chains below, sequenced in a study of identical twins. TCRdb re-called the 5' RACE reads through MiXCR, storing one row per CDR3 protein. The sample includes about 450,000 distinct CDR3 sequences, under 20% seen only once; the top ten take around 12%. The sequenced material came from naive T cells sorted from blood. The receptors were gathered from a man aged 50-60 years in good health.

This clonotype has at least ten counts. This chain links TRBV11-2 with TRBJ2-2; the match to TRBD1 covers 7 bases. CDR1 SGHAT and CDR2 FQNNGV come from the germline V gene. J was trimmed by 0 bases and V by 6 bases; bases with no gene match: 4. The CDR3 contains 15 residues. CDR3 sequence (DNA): TGTGCCAGCAGTTCCGGGACAGCGAACACCGGGGAGCTGTTTTTT. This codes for CASSSGTANTGELFF.

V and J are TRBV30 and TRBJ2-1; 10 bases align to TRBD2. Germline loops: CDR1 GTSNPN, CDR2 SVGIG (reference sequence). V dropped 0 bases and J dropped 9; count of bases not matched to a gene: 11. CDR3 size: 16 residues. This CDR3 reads CAWSVWLAGVGSEQFF. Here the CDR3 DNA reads TGTGCCTGGAGTGTTTGGCTAGCGGGAGTAGGGAGTGAGCAGTTCTTC.

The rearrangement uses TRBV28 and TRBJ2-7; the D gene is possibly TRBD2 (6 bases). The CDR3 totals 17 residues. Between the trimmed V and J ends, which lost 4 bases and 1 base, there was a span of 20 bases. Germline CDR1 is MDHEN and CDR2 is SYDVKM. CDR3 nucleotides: TGTGCCAGCAGTTACCCTTCGGAGGGAGCCTCTTCCTACGAGCAGTACTTC. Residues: CASSYPSEGASSYEQYF.

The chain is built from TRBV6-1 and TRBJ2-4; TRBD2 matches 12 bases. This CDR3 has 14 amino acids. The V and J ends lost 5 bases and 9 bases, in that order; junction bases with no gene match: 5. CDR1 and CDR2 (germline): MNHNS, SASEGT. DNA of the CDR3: TGTGCCAGCAGTCAGACTAGCGGGAGTGTCATTCAGTACTTC. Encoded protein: CASSQTSGSVIQYF.

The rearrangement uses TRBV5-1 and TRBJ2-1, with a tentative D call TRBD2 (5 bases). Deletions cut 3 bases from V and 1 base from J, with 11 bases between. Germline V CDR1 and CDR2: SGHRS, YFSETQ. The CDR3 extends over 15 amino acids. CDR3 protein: CASSSSPGSYNEQFF. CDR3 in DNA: TGCGCCAGCAGCTCCAGTCCGGGATCCTACAATGAGCAGTTCTTC.